The sequence of this T cell receptor beta chain was determined in a study of human T cells and chemical hapten exposure. This clonotype was observed many times. Time point described: healthy volunteer bleed at 6 weeks. Total RNA was isolated from unfractionated whole blood. This CDR3 has 14 amino acids. Germline loops: CDR1 LGHDT, CDR2 YNNKEL (reference sequence). Trimming stripped 3 bases from V and 3 bases from J, with 10 bases between. TCRdb called the RACE reads again in MiXCR, with one record for every CDR3 protein. There are 60,000 to 90,000 distinct CDR3 sequences in the sample; approximately 8.6% occur only once, and around 1.7% lies in the top ten.

The TCR comes from a female donor in good health. Some clones in this sample may be carry-over from other donors' samples. The V gene is TRBV3-1, the J gene TRBJ2-3; tentatively, D is TRBD1 (5 bases). Sequenced sample: whole blood. DNA for the CDR3: TGTGCCAGCAGCCACCCGTACAGGACAGATACGCAGTATTTT. This sequence encodes CASSHPYRTDTQYF.